The rows below give T cell receptor beta chains drawn from one sample of a study of breast tumors, draining lymph nodes, adjacent tissues. Each CDR3 protein gets one entry after TCRdb re-called the multiplex PCR reads with MiXCR. This sample yields fewer than 90,000 distinct CDR3 sequences, of which around 30% are seen a single time; over 8% belongs to the top ten. Source material: axillary lymph node tissue. The receptors shown here come from a female donor with breast cancer. Some clones in this sample may be carry-over from other donors' samples. The CDR3 runs from the conserved cysteine through the conserved F or W. A D gene is named only where the DNA matches it firmly. Clone size is shown for a subset of rows, as once, few, many or a class of expanded clone.

v_gene: TRBV6-1
len: 14
d_gene: TRBD1
j_gene: TRBJ2-7
abundance: many
CDR3nt: TGTGCCAGCAGTCCAGACAGGGTTACCTACGAGCAGTACTTC
CDR3aa: CASSPDRVTYEQYF

v_gene: TRBV5-6
len: 15
d_gene: .
j_gene: TRBJ2-5
abundance: many
CDR3nt: TGTGCCAGCAGCATTGAAGTGGCCGTACGAGAGACCCAGTACTTC
CDR3aa: CASSIEVAVRETQYF

v_gene: TRBV24-1
len: 15
d_gene: .
j_gene: TRBJ1-6
abundance: many
CDR3nt: TGTGCCACCAGTGAAGGGGGGACCAATAATTCACCCCTCCACTTT
CDR3aa: CATSEGGTNNSPLHF

v_gene: TRBV6-2/TRBV6-3
len: 9
d_gene: .
j_gene: TRBJ1-2
abundance: .
CDR3nt: TGTGCCAGCAGTTGGGGCTACACCTTC
CDR3aa: CASSWGYTF

v_gene: TRBV30
len: 13
d_gene: TRBD1
j_gene: TRBJ2-7
abundance: many
CDR3nt: TGTGCCTGGAGCTGGTTAGGGGGCTCCGAGCAGTACTTC
CDR3aa: CAWSWLGGSEQYF

v_gene: TRBV12-5
len: 14
d_gene: .
j_gene: TRBJ1-5
abundance: many
CDR3nt: TGTGCTAGTGAAATTGCAGGGTTAAATCAGCCCCAGCATTTT
CDR3aa: CASEIAGLNQPQHF

v_gene: TRBV18
len: 15
d_gene: TRBD1
j_gene: TRBJ2-1
abundance: .
CDR3nt: TGTGCCAGCTCACCCGGGGACAGGGTTCACAATGAGCAGTTCTTC
CDR3aa: CASSPGDRVHNEQFF

v_gene: TRBV7-2
len: 11
d_gene: .
j_gene: TRBJ2-7
abundance: many
CDR3nt: TGTGCCAGCAGCTTAGTTCACGAGCAGTACTTC
CDR3aa: CASSLVHEQYF

v_gene: TRBV7-2
len: 14
d_gene: TRBD2
j_gene: TRBJ2-1
abundance: many
CDR3nt: TGTGCCAGCACCAAAGCGGGACGGGATAATGAGCAGTTCTTC
CDR3aa: CASTKAGRDNEQFF

v_gene: TRBV5-1
len: 13
d_gene: TRBD1
j_gene: TRBJ2-5
abundance: many
CDR3nt: TGCTCCTCCCGGGACAGGGCAGGAGAGACCCAGTACTTC
CDR3aa: CSSRDRAGETQYF

v_gene: TRBV7-3
len: 16
d_gene: TRBD2
j_gene: TRBJ2-3
abundance: many
CDR3nt: TGTGCCAGCAGCTTATTCGGTAGCTCGGGGGGGGATACGCAGTATTTT
CDR3aa: CASSLFGSSGGDTQYF

v_gene: TRBV27
len: 16
d_gene: .
j_gene: TRBJ2-6
abundance: many
CDR3nt: TGTGCCAGCAGCTTCTTCCTGAATCCTGGGGCCAACGTCCTGACTTTC
CDR3aa: CASSFFLNPGANVLTF

v_gene: TRBV12-3/TRBV12-4
len: 13
d_gene: .
j_gene: TRBJ2-1
abundance: many
CDR3nt: TGTGCCAGCAGTTTCAGCTCGTCCCATGAGCAGTTCTTC
CDR3aa: CASSFSSSHEQFF

v_gene: TRBV4-3
len: 14
d_gene: .
j_gene: TRBJ1-2
abundance: many
CDR3nt: TGCGCCAGCAGCCAAGATCGGGCAGGGCATGGCTACACCTTC
CDR3aa: CASSQDRAGHGYTF

v_gene: TRBV20-1
len: 12
d_gene: .
j_gene: TRBJ2-7
abundance: .
CDR3nt: TGCAGTGCTGTCTCCGGATCGAGCGAGCAGTACTTC
CDR3aa: CSAVSGSSEQYF

v_gene: TRBV4-1
len: 15
d_gene: .
j_gene: TRBJ2-7
abundance: many
CDR3nt: TGCGCCAGCAGCCAAGATCGAGGGCAGTCCTACGAGCAGTACTTC
CDR3aa: CASSQDRGQSYEQYF

v_gene: TRBV13
len: 18
d_gene: TRBD1
j_gene: TRBJ1-1
abundance: .
CDR3nt: TGTGCCAGCAGCTCACTAGTAAACATCATCCGGGACAGCACTGAAGCTTTCTTT
CDR3aa: CASSSLVNIIRDSTEAFF

v_gene: TRBV18
len: 14
d_gene: .
j_gene: TRBJ2-5
abundance: few
CDR3nt: TGTGCCAGCTCACCAGAGATCCAGAGACAGACCCAGTACTTC
CDR3aa: CASSPEIQRQTQYF

v_gene: TRBV6-1
len: 14
d_gene: .
j_gene: TRBJ1-4
abundance: many
CDR3nt: TGTGCCAGCAGTAAAGGGACACTGGATGAAAAACTGTTTTTT
CDR3aa: CASSKGTLDEKLFF

v_gene: TRBV27
len: 14
d_gene: .
j_gene: TRBJ1-1
abundance: .
CDR3nt: TGTGCCAGCAGTTACGCCGGGGTGAACACTGAAGCTTTCTTT
CDR3aa: CASSYAGVNTEAFF

v_gene: TRBV12-5
len: 15
d_gene: TRBD1
j_gene: TRBJ2-3
abundance: many
CDR3nt: TGTGCTAGTGGTTTAGGACAGGGTAGCATAGATACGCAGTATTTT
CDR3aa: CASGLGQGSIDTQYF

v_gene: TRBV12-3/TRBV12-4
len: 14
d_gene: .
j_gene: TRBJ1-3
abundance: .
CDR3nt: TGTGCCAGCAGTTTGGGGGTCGATGGGAACACCATATATTTT
CDR3aa: CASSLGVDGNTIYF

v_gene: TRBV20-1
len: 14
d_gene: .
j_gene: TRBJ2-7
abundance: .
CDR3nt: TGCAGTGCTAGAGATCTCCTGCGGCCCTCCGAGCAGTACTTC
CDR3aa: CSARDLLRPSEQYF

v_gene: TRBV10-2
len: 15
d_gene: TRBD2
j_gene: TRBJ2-7
abundance: many
CDR3nt: TGCGCCTGCCAAACCGGGACTACGGGTTCCTACGAGCAGTACTTC
CDR3aa: CACQTGTTGSYEQYF

v_gene: TRBV7-9
len: 14
d_gene: TRBD1
j_gene: TRBJ1-4
abundance: .
CDR3nt: TGTGCCAGCAGCGGACAGGCAACTAATGAAAAACTGTTTTTT
CDR3aa: CASSGQATNEKLFF

v_gene: TRBV4-1
len: 16
d_gene: TRBD1
j_gene: TRBJ1-2
abundance: many
CDR3nt: TGCGCCAGCAGCGGCGACAAGACAGGGGAGGGATATGGCTACACCTTC
CDR3aa: CASSGDKTGEGYGYTF

v_gene: TRBV9
len: 13
d_gene: .
j_gene: TRBJ2-1
abundance: many
CDR3nt: TGTGCCAGCAGCCCCCGGACACACAATGAGCAGTTCTTC
CDR3aa: CASSPRTHNEQFF

v_gene: TRBV7-3
len: 15
d_gene: TRBD2
j_gene: TRBJ2-7
abundance: many
CDR3nt: TGTGCCAGCAGCTTATACGGGGGGGAGTTCGACGAGCAGTACTTC
CDR3aa: CASSLYGGEFDEQYF

v_gene: TRBV7-9
len: 17
d_gene: TRBD2
j_gene: TRBJ2-5
abundance: many
CDR3nt: TGTGCCAGCAGCGCCACACTAGCGGGAGGGCCGCGGGAGACCCAGTACTTC
CDR3aa: CASSATLAGGPRETQYF

v_gene: TRBV11-2
len: 14
d_gene: .
j_gene: TRBJ1-4
abundance: many
CDR3nt: TGTGCCAGCAGCTTATCGCCGACGAATGAAAAACTGTTTTTT
CDR3aa: CASSLSPTNEKLFF

v_gene: TRBV29-1
len: 15
d_gene: TRBD1
j_gene: TRBJ2-7
abundance: many
CDR3nt: TGCAGCGTCACACCCGGACAGGGGCTCCTCTACGAGCAGTACTTC
CDR3aa: CSVTPGQGLLYEQYF

v_gene: TRBV6-1
len: 13
d_gene: TRBD2
j_gene: TRBJ2-7
abundance: many
CDR3nt: TGTGCCAGCAGTGAATTTAGCGGGTACGAGCAGTACTTC
CDR3aa: CASSEFSGYEQYF

v_gene: TRBV20-1
len: 17
d_gene: TRBD2
j_gene: TRBJ2-1
abundance: many
CDR3nt: TGCAGTGCTAGAGATCTTGGACTAGCGGGAGTTAGGAATGAGCAGTTCTTC
CDR3aa: CSARDLGLAGVRNEQFF

v_gene: TRBV29-1
len: 15
d_gene: TRBD1
j_gene: TRBJ1-2
abundance: many
CDR3nt: TGCAGCGTCCCAGAGACAGGGGTCGATAACTATGGCTACACCTTC
CDR3aa: CSVPETGVDNYGYTF

v_gene: TRBV6-1
len: 15
d_gene: .
j_gene: TRBJ1-4
abundance: many
CDR3nt: TGTGCCAGCAGATACTTAGACGGGGCTAATGAGGGACTGTTTTTT
CDR3aa: CASRYLDGANEGLFF

v_gene: TRBV27
len: 17
d_gene: .
j_gene: TRBJ2-7
abundance: .
CDR3nt: TGTGCCAGCAGTTTAAGCGGCGGGGCAGGGTCTATCCACGAGCAGTACTTC
CDR3aa: CASSLSGGAGSIHEQYF

v_gene: TRBV20-1
len: 13
d_gene: .
j_gene: TRBJ2-3
abundance: many
CDR3nt: TGCAGTGGAGGGGCTGGTTCCACAGATACGCAGTATTTT
CDR3aa: CSGGAGSTDTQYF

v_gene: TRBV27
len: 17
d_gene: TRBD2
j_gene: TRBJ2-1
abundance: many
CDR3nt: TGTGCCAGCAGTTTACTCCCAGGACTAGCGGACTACAATGAGCAGTTCTTC
CDR3aa: CASSLLPGLADYNEQFF